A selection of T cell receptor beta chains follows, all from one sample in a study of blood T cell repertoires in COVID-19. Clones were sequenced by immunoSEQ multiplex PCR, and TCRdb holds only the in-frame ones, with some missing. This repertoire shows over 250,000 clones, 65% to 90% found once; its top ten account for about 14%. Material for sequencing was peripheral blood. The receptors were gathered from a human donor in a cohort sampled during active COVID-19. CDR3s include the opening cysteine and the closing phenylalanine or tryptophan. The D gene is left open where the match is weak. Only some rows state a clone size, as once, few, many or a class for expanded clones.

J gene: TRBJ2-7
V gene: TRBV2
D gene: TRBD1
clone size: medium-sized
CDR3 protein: CASSGQEYYEQYF
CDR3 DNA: TGTGCCAGCTCGGGACAGGAGTACTACGAGCAGTACTTC

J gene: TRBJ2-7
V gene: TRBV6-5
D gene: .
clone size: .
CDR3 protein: CASSTDRTISYEQYF
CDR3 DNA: TGTGCCAGCAGTACCGACAGGACGATCTCCTACGAGCAGTACTTC

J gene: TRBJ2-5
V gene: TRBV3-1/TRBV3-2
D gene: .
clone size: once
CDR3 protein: CASSPNRNRQTQYF
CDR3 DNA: TGTGCCAGCAGCCCCAACAGGAATAGGCAGACCCAGTACTTC

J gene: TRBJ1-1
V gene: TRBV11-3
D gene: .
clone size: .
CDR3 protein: CASSTNRDTEAFF
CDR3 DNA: TGTGCCAGCAGCACCAACCGCGACACTGAAGCTTTCTTT

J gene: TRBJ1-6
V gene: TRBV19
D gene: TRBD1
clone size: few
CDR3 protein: CASSISETGSNSPLHF
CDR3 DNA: TGTGCCAGTAGTATTTCCGAGACAGGGTCGAATTCACCCCTCCACTTT

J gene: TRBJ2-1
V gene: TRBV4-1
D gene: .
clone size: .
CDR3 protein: CASSQDTGNRYNEQFF
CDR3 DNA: TGCGCCAGCAGCCAAGATACAGGGAATAGATACAATGAGCAGTTCTTC

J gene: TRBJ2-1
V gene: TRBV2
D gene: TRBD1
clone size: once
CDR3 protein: CASRRDRTPTFHEQFF
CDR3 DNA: TGTGCCAGCAGAAGGGACAGGACCCCTACTTTTCATGAGCAGTTCTTC

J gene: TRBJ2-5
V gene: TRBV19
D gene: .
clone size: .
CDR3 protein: CASSIVGTQETQYF
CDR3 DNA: TGTGCCAGTAGTATAGTTGGTACTCAAGAGACCCAGTACTTC

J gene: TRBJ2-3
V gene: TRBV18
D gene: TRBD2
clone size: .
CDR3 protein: CASSPRDYTDTQYF
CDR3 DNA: TGTGCCAGCTCACCTCGGGACTACACAGATACGCAGTATTTT

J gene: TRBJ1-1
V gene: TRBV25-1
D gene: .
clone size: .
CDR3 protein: CASSDRGRPEAFF
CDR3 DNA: TGTGCCAGCAGTGATCGGGGAAGGCCTGAAGCTTTCTTT

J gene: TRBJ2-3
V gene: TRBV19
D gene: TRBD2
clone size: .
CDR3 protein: CASSTTTSGSLPTQYF
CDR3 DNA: TGTGCCAGTAGTACCACGACTAGCGGAAGCCTTCCTACGCAGTATTTT

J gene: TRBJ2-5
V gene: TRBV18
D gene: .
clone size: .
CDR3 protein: CASSPVQGGQETQYF
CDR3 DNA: TGTGCCAGCTCACCGGTTCAGGGGGGCCAAGAGACCCAGTACTTC

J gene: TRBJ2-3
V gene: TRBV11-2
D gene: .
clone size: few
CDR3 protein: CASSLDGPNTDTQYF
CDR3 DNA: TGTGCCAGCAGCTTAGATGGTCCTAACACAGATACGCAGTATTTT

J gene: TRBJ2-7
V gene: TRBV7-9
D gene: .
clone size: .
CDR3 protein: CASSLYGRGGEQYF
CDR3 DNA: TGTGCCAGCAGCTTATATGGTCGAGGGGGCGAGCAGTACTTC

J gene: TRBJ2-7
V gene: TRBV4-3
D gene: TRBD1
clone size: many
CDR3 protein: CASSQETGGSYEQYF
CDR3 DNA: TGCGCCAGCAGCCAAGAAACAGGGGGCTCCTACGAGCAGTACTTC

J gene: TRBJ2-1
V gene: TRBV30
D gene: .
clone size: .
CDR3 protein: CAWSDNLGASYNEQFF
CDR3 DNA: TGTGCCTGGAGTGACAACCTAGGGGCGTCCTACAATGAGCAGTTCTTC

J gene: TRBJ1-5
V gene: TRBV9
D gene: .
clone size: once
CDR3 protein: CASSVGENQPQHF
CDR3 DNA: TGTGCCAGCAGCGTTGGAGAAAATCAGCCCCAGCATTTT

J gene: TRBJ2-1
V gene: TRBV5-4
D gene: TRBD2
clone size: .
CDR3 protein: CASSLGLAVSYNEQFF
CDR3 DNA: TGTGCCAGCAGCCTGGGACTAGCGGTATCCTACAATGAGCAGTTCTTC

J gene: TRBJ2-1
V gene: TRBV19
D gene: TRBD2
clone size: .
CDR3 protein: CASRRESSGRRDEQFF
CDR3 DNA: TGTGCCAGTAGAAGAGAGTCTAGCGGCCGACGGGATGAGCAGTTCTTC

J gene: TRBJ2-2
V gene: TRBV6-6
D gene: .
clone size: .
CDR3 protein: CASNAGTGELFF
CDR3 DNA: TGTGCCAGCAATGCGGGGACCGGGGAGCTGTTTTTT

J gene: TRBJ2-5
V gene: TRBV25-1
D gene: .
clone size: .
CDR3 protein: CASSASGTWFQETQYF
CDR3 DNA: TGTGCCAGCAGTGCTTCTGGGACATGGTTTCAAGAGACCCAGTACTTC

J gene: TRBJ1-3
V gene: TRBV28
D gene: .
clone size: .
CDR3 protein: CASSGVWRSGNTIYF
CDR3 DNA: TGTGCCAGCAGCGGAGTATGGAGGTCTGGAAACACCATATATTTT

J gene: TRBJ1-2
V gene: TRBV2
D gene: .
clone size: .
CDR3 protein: CATADRLNYGYTF
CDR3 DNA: TGTGCCACCGCGGACAGACTAAACTATGGCTACACCTTC

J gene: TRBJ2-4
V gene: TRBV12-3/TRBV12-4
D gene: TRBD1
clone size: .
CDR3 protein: CASSFSGQTNQYF
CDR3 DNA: TGTGCCAGCAGTTTCTCGGGACAGACAAATCAGTACTTC

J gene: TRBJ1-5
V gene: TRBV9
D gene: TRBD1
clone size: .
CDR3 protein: CASSLGQGDSGNQPQHF
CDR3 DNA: TGTGCCAGCAGCCTAGGACAGGGGGATTCAGGCAATCAGCCCCAGCATTTT

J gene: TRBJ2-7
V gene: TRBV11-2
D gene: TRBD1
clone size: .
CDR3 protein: CASSRARDRRYEQYF
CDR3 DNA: TGTGCCAGCAGCCGCGCCCGGGACAGGAGGTACGAGCAGTACTTC

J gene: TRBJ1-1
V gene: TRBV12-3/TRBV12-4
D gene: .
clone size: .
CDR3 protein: CASTPLNTEAFF
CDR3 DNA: TGTGCCAGCACCCCCCTAAACACTGAAGCTTTCTTT

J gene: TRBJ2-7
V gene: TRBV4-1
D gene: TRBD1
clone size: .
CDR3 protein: CASSKPGQPYEQYF
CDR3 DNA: TGCGCCAGCAGCAAACCGGGACAGCCCTACGAGCAGTACTTC

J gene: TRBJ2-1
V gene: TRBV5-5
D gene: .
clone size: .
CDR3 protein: CASSLQGGAVYNEQFF
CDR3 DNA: TGTGCCAGCAGTCTCCAGGGGGGAGCAGTCTACAATGAGCAGTTCTTC

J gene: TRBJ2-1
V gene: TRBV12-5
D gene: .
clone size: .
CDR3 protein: CASLGTVGAYNEQFF
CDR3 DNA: TGTGCTAGCTTGGGGACGGTGGGGGCATACAATGAGCAGTTCTTC

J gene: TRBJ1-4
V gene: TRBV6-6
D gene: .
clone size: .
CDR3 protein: CASSYPAGQGEKLFF
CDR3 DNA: TGTGCCAGCAGTTACCCGGCAGGGCAGGGTGAAAAACTGTTTTTT

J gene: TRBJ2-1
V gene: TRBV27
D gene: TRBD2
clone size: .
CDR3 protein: CASSLWRENDEQFF
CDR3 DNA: TGTGCCAGCAGTTTATGGCGGGAGAACGATGAGCAGTTCTTC

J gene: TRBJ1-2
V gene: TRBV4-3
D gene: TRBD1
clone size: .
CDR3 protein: CASSPGDSSNGYTF
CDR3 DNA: TGCGCCAGCAGCCCAGGGGACAGCTCGAATGGCTACACCTTC

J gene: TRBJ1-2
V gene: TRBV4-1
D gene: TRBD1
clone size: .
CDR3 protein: CASGDRVVTTNYGYTF
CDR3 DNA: TGCGCCAGCGGGGACAGGGTCGTCACGACAAACTATGGCTACACCTTC

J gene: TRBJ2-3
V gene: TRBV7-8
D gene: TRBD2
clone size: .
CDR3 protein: CASSSLRTSGTDTQYF
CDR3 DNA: TGTGCCAGCAGCTCTCTTCGGACTAGCGGGACAGATACGCAGTATTTT

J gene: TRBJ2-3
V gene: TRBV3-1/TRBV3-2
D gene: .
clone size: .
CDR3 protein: CASSQDVTAGNTQYF
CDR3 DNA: TGTGCCAGCAGCCAAGATGTAACCGCGGGAAATACGCAGTATTTT

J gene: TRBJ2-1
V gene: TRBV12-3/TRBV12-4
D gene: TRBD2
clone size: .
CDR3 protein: CASSLGGTSVQFF
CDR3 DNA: TGTGCCAGCAGTTTAGGGGGGACTAGCGTGCAGTTCTTC

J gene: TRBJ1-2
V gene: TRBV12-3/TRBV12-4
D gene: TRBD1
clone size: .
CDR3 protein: CASSPGGYGYTF
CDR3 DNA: TGTGCCAGCAGCCCAGGGGGCTACGGCTACACCTTC

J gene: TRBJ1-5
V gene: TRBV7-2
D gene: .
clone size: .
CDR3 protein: CASSLSPSNQPQHF
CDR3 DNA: TGTGCCAGCAGCTTATCCCCAAGCAATCAGCCCCAGCATTTT

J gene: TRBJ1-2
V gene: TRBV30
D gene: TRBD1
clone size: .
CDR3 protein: CAWSVRSRGTPYGYTF
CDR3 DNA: TGTGCCTGGAGTGTACGGTCCAGGGGGACTCCCTATGGCTACACCTTC

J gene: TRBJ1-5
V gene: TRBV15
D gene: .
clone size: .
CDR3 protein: CATSRAGGGNQPQHF
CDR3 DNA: TGTGCCACCAGCAGAGCTGGGGGCGGCAATCAGCCCCAGCATTTT